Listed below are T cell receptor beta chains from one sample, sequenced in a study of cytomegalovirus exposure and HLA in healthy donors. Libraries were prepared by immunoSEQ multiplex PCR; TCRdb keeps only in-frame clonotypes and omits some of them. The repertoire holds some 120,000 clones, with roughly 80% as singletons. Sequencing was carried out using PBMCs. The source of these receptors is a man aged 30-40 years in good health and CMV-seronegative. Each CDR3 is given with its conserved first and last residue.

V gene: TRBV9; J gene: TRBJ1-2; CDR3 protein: CASSVVDRANYGYTF
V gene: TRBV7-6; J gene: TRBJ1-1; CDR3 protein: CASSYGTGGVQNTEAFF
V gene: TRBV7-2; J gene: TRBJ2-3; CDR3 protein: CASSYQAGGPTDTQYF
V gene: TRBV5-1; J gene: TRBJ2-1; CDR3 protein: CASSLPAQVLAGAYNEQFF
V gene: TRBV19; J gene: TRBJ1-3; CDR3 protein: CASSETGAGNTIYF
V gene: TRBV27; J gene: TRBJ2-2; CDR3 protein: CASSPTWTGKRTGELFF
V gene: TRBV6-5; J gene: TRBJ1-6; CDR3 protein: CASRRQSSYNSPLHF
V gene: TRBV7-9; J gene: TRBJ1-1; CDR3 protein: CASSSGGHQNTEAFF
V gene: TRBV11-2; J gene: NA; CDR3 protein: CASSPSTGPSYEQYF
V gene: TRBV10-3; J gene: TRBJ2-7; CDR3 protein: CAIKYSGSYEQYF
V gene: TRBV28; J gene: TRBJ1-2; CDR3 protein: CASSSQDYGYTF
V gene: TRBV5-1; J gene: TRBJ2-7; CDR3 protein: CASSLAPAYEQYF
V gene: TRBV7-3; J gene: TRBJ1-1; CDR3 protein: CASTLNPATNTEAFF
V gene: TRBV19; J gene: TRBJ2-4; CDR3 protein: CASSIGGTGVTQYF
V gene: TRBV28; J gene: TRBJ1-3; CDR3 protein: CAALQGASGNTIYF
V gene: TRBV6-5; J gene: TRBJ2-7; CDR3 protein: CASRRLLEQYF
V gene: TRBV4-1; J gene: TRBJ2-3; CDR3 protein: CASSQEETDSLTDTQYF
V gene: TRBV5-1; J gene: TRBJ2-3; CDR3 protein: CASSPAGLGDTQYF
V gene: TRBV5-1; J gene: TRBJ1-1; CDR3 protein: CASSLLQGGMNTEAFF
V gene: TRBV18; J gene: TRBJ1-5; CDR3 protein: CASSPGQNQPQHF
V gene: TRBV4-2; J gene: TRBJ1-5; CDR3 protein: CASSPRGYNQPQHF
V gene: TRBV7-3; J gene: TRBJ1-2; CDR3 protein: CASSSNSGEGYTF
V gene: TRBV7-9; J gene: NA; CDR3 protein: CASRLGQGFHEQYF
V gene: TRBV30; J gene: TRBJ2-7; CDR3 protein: CAWSVRGAGGPMGEQYF
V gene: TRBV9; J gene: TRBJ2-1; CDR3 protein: CASSVAGGTPFNEQFF
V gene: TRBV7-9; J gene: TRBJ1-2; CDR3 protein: CASTFGAELYGYTF
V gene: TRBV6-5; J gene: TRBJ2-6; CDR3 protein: CASSSQGYSGANVLTF
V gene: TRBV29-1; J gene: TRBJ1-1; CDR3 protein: CSVARGQGLGTEAFF
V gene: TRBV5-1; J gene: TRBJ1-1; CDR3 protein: CASSLAGIGEGRGTEAFF
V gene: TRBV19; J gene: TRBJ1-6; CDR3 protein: CASSMTDNSPLHF
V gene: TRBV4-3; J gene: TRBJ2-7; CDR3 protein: CASSQGLAGGPNEQYF
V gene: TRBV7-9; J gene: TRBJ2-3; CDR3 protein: CASSLLAGGLDTQYF
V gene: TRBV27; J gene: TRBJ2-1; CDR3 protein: CASSRAGDPYNEQFF
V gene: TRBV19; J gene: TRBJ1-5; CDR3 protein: CASSIDPNQPQHF
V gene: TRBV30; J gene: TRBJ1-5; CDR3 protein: CAWAQGAFQPQHF
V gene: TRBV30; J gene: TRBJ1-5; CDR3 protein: CAWSKGQGAGQPQHF
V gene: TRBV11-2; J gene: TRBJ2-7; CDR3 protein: CASSLVGGSRYEQYF
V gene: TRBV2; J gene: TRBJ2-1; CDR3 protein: CASSDGLAGTYNEQFF
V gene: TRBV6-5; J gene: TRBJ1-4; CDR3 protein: CASSYRGSGEKLFF
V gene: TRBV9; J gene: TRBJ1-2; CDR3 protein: CASSARQSLYGYTF
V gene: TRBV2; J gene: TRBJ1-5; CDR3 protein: CASSLRGAVQPQHF
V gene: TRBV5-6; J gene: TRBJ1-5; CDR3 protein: CASSPQGYSNQPQHF
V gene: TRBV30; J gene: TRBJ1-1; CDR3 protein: CAAGDTEAFF
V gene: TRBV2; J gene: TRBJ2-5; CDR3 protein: CASSENRAGKTQYF
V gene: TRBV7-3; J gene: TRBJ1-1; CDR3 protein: CASSLRGDAEAFF
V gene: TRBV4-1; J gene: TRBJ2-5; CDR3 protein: CASSQDIEQWETQYF
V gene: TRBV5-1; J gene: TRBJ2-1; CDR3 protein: CASSLAPLVRRDEQFF
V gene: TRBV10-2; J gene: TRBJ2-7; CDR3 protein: CASSAGGYEQYF
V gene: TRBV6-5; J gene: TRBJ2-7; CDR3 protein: CASRQFSYEQYF
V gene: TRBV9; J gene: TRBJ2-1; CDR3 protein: CASSPGDRGYNEQFF
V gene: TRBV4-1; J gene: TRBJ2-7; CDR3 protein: CASSHRTSGRATSSYEQYF
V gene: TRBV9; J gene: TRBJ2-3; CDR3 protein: CASSPWGSGGTDTQYF
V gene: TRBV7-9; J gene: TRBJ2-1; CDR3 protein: CASSLLSSGSGNEQFF
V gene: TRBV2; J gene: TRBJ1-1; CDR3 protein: CATAKITVNTEAFF
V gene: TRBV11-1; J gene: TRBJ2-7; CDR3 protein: CASSLEVGGSYEQYF